These 14 T cell receptor beta chains were sequenced from one sample in a study of CD8+ T cells in alopecia areata (dated by TCRdb to the late 2010s). The treatment or condition label on this specimen signifies: oral pan-JAK inhibitor, 5-10 mg twice daily. The library was prepared using the immunoSEQ multiplex PCR assay. RNA was extracted from all samples and reverse transcribed into cDNA as template for TCR sequencing. TCRdb stores this immuneACCESS table with in-frame sequences only. Part of the clones is absent; in the studies checked, under half of the shortfall reflects unresolved V genes, and no reason is known for the rest. Across this sample there are under 110,000 clones, with about 61% seen only once. Roughly 15% of the sample is taken by the ten largest. The material was CD8+ T cells sorted from blood, obtained at approximately week 60, from a patient treated with tofacitinib. These receptors came from a human donor with alopecia areata.

A few counts support this clone. The chain combines TRBV29-1 with TRBJ2-5; 12 bases map to TRBD1. CDR1 SQVTM and CDR2 ANQGSEA come from the germline V gene. The CDR3 is made up of 14 amino acids. Trimming cost V 6 bases and J 4 bases; bases outside gene matches: 6. The CDR3 loop reads CSVTGTGGLETQYF. The DNA of the CDR3 is TGCAGCGTCACCGGGACAGGGGGCTTAGAGACCCAGTACTTC.

This chain links TRBV7-9 with TRBJ1-6; 7 bases map to TRBD1. CDR3 length: 14 amino acids. Germline V gene sequence: CDR1 SEHNR, CDR2 FQNEAQ (reference sequence). The V segment lost 6 bases and the J segment 5 bases; nucleotides outside the gene matches: 4. The CDR3 here is CASRLTGNNSPLHF. CDR3 nucleotide sequence: TGTGCCAGCAGGTTGACAGGGAATAATTCACCCCTCCACTTT. The full variable domain, in which reference TRBV7-9 and TRBJ1-6 provide the parts outside the CDR3, is DTGVSQNPRHKITKRGQNVTFRCDPISEHNRLYWYRQTLGQGPEFLTYFQNEAQLEKSRLLSDRFSAERPKGSFSTLEIQRTEQGDSAMYLCASRLTGNNSPLHFGNGTRLTVT.

The chain carries TRBV15 and TRBJ1-4; D gene uncertain. V was pared by 1 base and J by 8 bases, with 14 bases between. The V gene's germline CDR1 is LNHNV and CDR2 YYDKDF (reference sequence). This CDR3 is built from 15 residues. This CDR3 reads CATSRVKLGGEKLFF. The CDR3, as DNA: TGTGCCACCAGCAGAGTGAAACTAGGCGGGGAAAAACTGTTTTTT.

This clone was observed many times. The chain couples TRBV4-2 to TRBJ2-1; 9 nucleotides line up with TRBD1. Germline V lookup: CDR1 LGHNA, CDR2 YNFKEQ. J lost 5 bases, V lost 6 bases, and 5 bases had no gene match. This CDR3 spans 14 amino acids. Here the CDR3 DNA reads TGTGCCAGCAGACTGGGGACAGGGAACAATGAGCAGTTCTTC. It is translated as CASRLGTGNNEQFF.

This chain connects TRBV27 to TRBJ1-2, with D possibly being TRBD1 (5 bases). CDR3 size: 20 residues. Germline V lookup: CDR1 MNHEY, CDR2 SMNVEV (reference sequence). V lost 1 base and J 3 bases, leaving 27 bases between the germline ends. The CDR3 coding sequence is TGTGCCAGCAGTTTATTTCCCCTCGGGCAGGGAAGGTATAGCGACTATGGCTACACCTTC. Amino acids: CASSLFPLGQGRYSDYGYTF.

The V gene is TRBV29-1, the J gene TRBJ2-7, with 11 bases aligning to TRBD1. The CDR3 consists of 16 residues. Per the germline V gene, CDR1 is SQVTM and CDR2 is ANQGSEA. V gave up 2 bases and J gave up 2 bases; unmatched junction bases: 8. The CDR3 loop is CSVELAGQGGAYEQYF. CDR3 in DNA: TGCAGCGTTGAACTGGCGGGACAGGGGGGGGCCTACGAGCAGTACTTC.

The J gene is TRBJ1-4, the V gene TRBV27; D remains unclear. Trimming shortened V by 6 bases and J by 5 bases, and 16 bases separated the two germline ends. Germline loops: CDR1 MNHEY, CDR2 SMNVEV (reference sequence). The CDR3 length is 15 residues. The CDR3 nucleotides are TGTGCCAGCAGCAACGACCCATTGCCCAATGAAAAACTGTTTTTT. Translation gives CASSNDPLPNEKLFF. Supplemented by reference TRBV27 and TRBJ1-4, the full variable domain reads EAQVTQNPRYLITVTGKKLTVTCSQNMNHEYMSWYRQDPGLGLRQIYYSMNVEVTDKGDVPEGYKVSRKEKRNFPLILESPSPNQTSLYFCASSNDPLPNEKLFFGSGTQLSVL.

This clone was detected a few times. V gene TRBV6-4 combines with J gene TRBJ2-3, with 8 bases identical to TRBD2. The CDR3 has 15 residues. Per germline, CDR1 MRHNA and CDR2 SNTAGT. Trimming took 3 bases from V and 0 from J; bases not matched to a gene: 2. CDR3 loop: CASSERGGSTDTQYF. The CDR3 coding sequence is TGTGCCAGCAGTGAACGGGGGGGAAGCACAGATACGCAGTATTTT.

In DNA, the CDR3 is TGTGCCTGGAGTGTCGGGAGTCGGGAGCTGTTTTTT. Its protein product is CAWSVGSRELFF. The V and J genes are TRBV30 and TRBJ2-2; D perhaps matches TRBD2 (6 bases). Germline CDR1 reads GTSNPN; CDR2 reads SVGIG (reference sequence). The CDR3 is 12 amino acids. V lost 0 bases and J 9 bases, leaving 8 bases between the germline ends. Supplemented by reference TRBV30 and TRBJ2-2, the full variable domain reads SQTIHQWPATLVQPVGSPLSLECTVEGTSNPNLYWYRQAAGRGLQLLFYSVGIGQISSEVPQNLSASRPQDRQFILSSKKLLLSDSGFYLCAWSVGSRELFFGEGSRLTVL.

CDR3 in DNA: TGTGCCACCAGCAGAGTTTTGGGCACTGAAGCTTTCTTT. Protein: CATSRVLGTEAFF. The chain carries TRBV15 and TRBJ1-1; D not resolved. The length of the CDR3 is 13 residues. The V and J ends lost 1 base and 4 bases respectively, with 7 bases between them. Germline assignment: CDR1 LNHNV and CDR2 YYDKDF (reference sequence).

The chain has TRBV7-9 and TRBJ1-1; D remains ambiguous. The CDR3 is 15 amino acids. Trimming removed 2 bases from V and 2 bases from J, with 12 bases in between. Germline values: CDR1 SEHNR, CDR2 FQNEAQ (reference sequence). The CDR3 sequence is CASSLSSGYNTEAFF. In DNA, the CDR3 is TGTGCCAGCAGCTTATCTTCCGGGTATAACACTGAAGCTTTCTTT.

The chain couples TRBV7-3 to TRBJ2-3; 8 nucleotides line up with TRBD2. The CDR3 runs 14 residues. The V segment lost 6 bases and the J segment 2 bases; nucleotides outside the gene matches: 4. Germline V gene lookup returns CDR1 SGHTA and CDR2 FQGTGA. CDR3 sequence reads: CASRERGSTDTQYF. CDR3 nucleotide sequence: TGTGCCAGCAGGGAGCGGGGGTCCACAGATACGCAGTATTTT. The full variable domain, completed using reference TRBV7-3 and TRBJ2-3, is GAGVSQTPSNKVTEKGKYVELRCDPISGHTALYWYRQSLGQGPEFLIYFQGTGAADDSGLPNDRFFAVRPEGSVSTLKIQRTERGDSAVYLCASRERGSTDTQYFGPGTRLTVL.

This chain uses TRBV6-5 with TRBJ1-1; D is perhaps TRBD1 (6 bases). CDR3 size: 13 residues. Germline V CDR1 and CDR2: MNHEY, SVGAGI. V lost 6 bases, J lost 6 bases, and 14 bases lay in between. Here the CDR3 reads CASRPGQIAEAFF. CDR3 sequence (DNA): TGTGCCAGCAGACCCGGACAGATCGCTGAAGCTTTCTTT.

The CDR3 DNA follows: TGTGCCAGCAGCAAAGCGCTTGAGGGTTGCTACGAGCAGTACTTC. It encodes CASSKALEGCYEQYF. The rearrangement links TRBV21-1 to TRBJ2-7; the DNA was not used to check the table's D call, TRBD2. TRBV21-1 is labeled a pseudogene. CDR3 length equals 15 residues.